This TCR beta chain is drawn from a study of CD8 T cells in ankylosing spondylitis. In its sample, this clonotype was seen once. Trimming took off 11 bases at V and 2 bases at J, with 13 bases between the two ends. Germline lookup yields CDR1 LGHNA and CDR2 YNFKEQ. The CDR3 contains 13 residues. Each CDR3 protein is one row after TCRdb ran MiXCR on the 5' RACE reads. In the table there are 110,000 to 150,000 distinct CDR3 sequences, more than 7% of which are singletons. The chain has TRBV4-2 and TRBJ2-1, with D tentatively TRBD1 (6 bases). The TCR originated in a male donor with ankylosing spondylitis. Sequenced sample: synovial fluid, either unsorted or a sorted T cell fraction (not recorded which). Here the CDR3 DNA reads TGTGCCGCTGGGGCAGGGGCCTACAATGAGCAGTTCTTC. This sequence encodes CAAGAGAYNEQFF.